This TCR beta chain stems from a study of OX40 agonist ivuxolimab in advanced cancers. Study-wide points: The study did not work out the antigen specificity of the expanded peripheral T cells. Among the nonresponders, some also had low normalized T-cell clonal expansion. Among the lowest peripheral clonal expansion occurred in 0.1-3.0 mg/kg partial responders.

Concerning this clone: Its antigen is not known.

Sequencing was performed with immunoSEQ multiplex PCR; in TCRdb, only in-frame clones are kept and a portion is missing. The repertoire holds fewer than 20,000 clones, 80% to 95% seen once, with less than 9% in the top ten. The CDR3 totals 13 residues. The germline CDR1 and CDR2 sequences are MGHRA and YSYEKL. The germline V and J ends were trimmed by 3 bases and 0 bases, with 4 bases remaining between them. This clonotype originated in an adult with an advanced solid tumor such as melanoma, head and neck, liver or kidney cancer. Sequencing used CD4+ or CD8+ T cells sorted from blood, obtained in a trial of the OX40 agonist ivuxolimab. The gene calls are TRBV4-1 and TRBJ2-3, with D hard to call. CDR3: CASSHGSTDTQYF. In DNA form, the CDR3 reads TGCGCCAGCAGCCACGGGAGCACAGATACGCAGTATTTT.